The TCR beta chain described here comes from a study of control samples from healthy donors and cancer patients (dated by TCRdb to the early 2020s). Comment on this clone: Its binding antigen is unknown. Base qualities are not provided; no much larger clone lies one nucleotide away.

The library was built by means of the immunoSEQ multiplex PCR assay. TCRdb provides this immuneACCESS table in a form limited to in-frame rearrangements. Some clones are lacking; in checked studies, under half of them reflect an unresolved V gene, and why the rest are absent is not known. Here the sample has some 130,000 clones; around nine tenths occur a single time. The ten largest clones take up roughly 8.4% of the sample. Source material: blood. This TCR came from a woman aged 25 to 45 in good health.

The CDR3 region reads CASSELWGETQYF. The DNA reads as follows: TGTGCCAGCAGTGAATTATGGGGGGAGACCCAGTACTTC. The chain joins TRBV6-1 to TRBJ2-5; the D call is possibly TRBD1 or TRBD2, each sharing 5 bases. The CDR1 and CDR2 encoded by the germline V gene are MNHNS and SASEGT. Trimming removed 2 bases from V and 5 bases from J, leaving 9 bases between the germline ends. Including the terminal cysteine and phenylalanine, the CDR3 comprises 13 residues. Kept here is only the CDR3 DNA, which spans 39 bases and is read in frame from base 1.